Following are 17 T cell receptor beta chains from one sample sequenced in a study of blood T cell repertoires in COVID-19. Only in-frame clones appear in the TCRdb table, and some are missing; sequencing was by immunoSEQ multiplex PCR. This sample has about 160,000 clones, with 75% to 90% found just once. Sequencing input: peripheral blood. All receptors come from a man between 65 and 80 years old with acute or convalescent COVID-19.

This clone was picked up a small number of times. The chain couples TRBV5-4 to TRBJ1-1; tentative D call: TRBD1 (5 bases). The CDR3 sequence is 15 residues long. Germline values: CDR1 SGHNT, CDR2 YYREEE (reference sequence). Trimming removed 3 bases at V and 0 bases at J, with 12 bases between. For the CDR3, the DNA is TGTGCCAGCAGCTCTCTCGACAGAATGAACACTGAAGCTTTCTTT. Translated: CASSSLDRMNTEAFF.

The chain carries TRBV5-1 and TRBJ2-5, with 14 bases identical to TRBD2. This CDR3 comprises 16 residues. CDR1 and CDR2 (germline): SGHRS, YFSETQ. After removal of 4 bases from V and 5 bases from J, the junction contained 7 bases not matched to a gene. The CDR3, as DNA: TGCGCCAGCAGCATCGGACTAGCGGGAGGTTTGGAGACCCAGTACTTC. Translating gives CASSIGLAGGLETQYF.

This sequence joins TRBV27 and TRBJ1-5, with TRBD1 as a possible D gene (6 bases). Looked up from germline, CDR1 is MNHEY and CDR2 is SMNVEV (reference sequence). CDR3 size: 15 residues. V was trimmed by 6 bases and J by 1 base, leaving 13 bases between them. The CDR3 spells CASSLNRASNQPQHF. The CDR3 bases are TGTGCCAGCAGCTTAAACAGGGCCAGCAATCAGCCCCAGCATTTT.

CDR3 loop: CASSQLAGGRNEQFF. For the CDR3, the DNA is TGTGCCAGCAGCCAGTTAGCGGGGGGTCGGAATGAGCAGTTCTTC. The V call is TRBV4-2, the J call TRBJ2-1; 10 nucleotides agree with TRBD2. Germline V gene sequence: CDR1 LGHNA, CDR2 YNFKEQ. CDR3 size: 15 residues. V was clipped by 3 bases and J by 7 bases; unmatched bases: 6.

This chain uses TRBV19 with TRBJ2-2; tentatively, D is TRBD2 (6 bases). Germline loops: CDR1 LNHDA, CDR2 SQIVND (reference sequence). V was cut by 6 bases and J by 5 bases, with 10 bases left in between. The CDR3 sequence is 13 residues long. The CDR3 coding sequence is TGTGCCAGTAGGCAGGGAGGAACCGGGGAGCTGTTTTTT. Amino acid sequence: CASRQGGTGELFF.

The chain joins TRBV10-1 to TRBJ2-7, with TRBD1 identical over 10 bases. V lost 7 bases to trimming and J lost 2 bases; unmatched junction nucleotides: 5. Germline assignment: CDR1 WNHNN and CDR2 SYGVQD (reference sequence). The CDR3 is made up of 14 amino acids. This chain's CDR3 is CASMGDRGPYEQYF. CDR3 nucleotide sequence: TGCGCCAGCATGGGGGACAGGGGCCCCTACGAGCAGTACTTC.

The chain joins TRBV12-3 or TRBV12-4 to TRBJ1-6; 7 bases map to TRBD1. Trimming cost V 8 bases and J 5 bases; bases outside gene matches: 3. The CDR3 is made up of 13 amino acids. The CDR3 DNA reads TGTGCCAGCCGGACAGGAGATAATTCACCCCTCCACTTT. Its translation is CASRTGDNSPLHF.

This chain links TRBV28 with TRBJ2-3; 9 bases align to TRBD1. CDR1 and CDR2 (germline): MDHEN, SYDVKM. J was trimmed by 4 bases and V by 5 bases; bases with no gene match: 7. This CDR3 has 15 residues. CDR3: CASSHSQGASDTQYF. CDR3 sequence (DNA): TGTGCCAGCAGTCACTCACAGGGGGCATCAGATACGCAGTATTTT.

J is TRBJ1-6 and V is TRBV7-8, with unresolved D. Germline V lookup: CDR1 SGHVS, CDR2 FQNEAQ. The V end lost 5 bases, the J end lost 10 bases, and 15 bases lay between the germline ends. This CDR3 is built from 14 residues. The CDR3 sequence: CASSPSHSTSPLHF. In nucleotides, the CDR3 is TGTGCCAGCAGCCCTTCCCACAGTACCTCACCCCTCCACTTT.

V gene TRBV3-1 (or the pseudogene TRBV3-2) combines with J gene TRBJ2-3; TRBD2 agrees at 7 bases. This CDR3 is 17 amino acids long. Per germline, CDR1 LGHDT and CDR2 YNNKEL (reference sequence). J was trimmed by 4 bases and V by 3 bases; bases with no gene match: 13. This chain's CDR3 is CASSQLRWGGVADTQYF. The CDR3 nucleotides read TGTGCCAGCAGCCAGCTCCGGTGGGGGGGTGTTGCAGATACGCAGTATTTT.

The V call is TRBV18, the J call TRBJ2-1, with 9 nucleotides matching TRBD1. The CDR3 loop spans 14 amino acids. The germline gives CDR1 KGHSH, CDR2 LQKENI. The ends lost 6 bases at V and 3 bases at J; junction bases unmatched: 3. The CDR3 sequence: CASSPTGGYNEQFF. The CDR3 nucleotides are TGTGCCAGCTCCCCGACAGGGGGCTACAATGAGCAGTTCTTC.

This chain joins TRBV5-6 and TRBJ1-6; the D is unclear. The CDR3 has 14 residues. V lost 4 bases and J 9 bases, leaving 14 bases between the germline ends. Per germline, CDR1 SGHDT and CDR2 YYEEEE. The CDR3 DNA is TGTGCCAGCAGCCCATGGACCCGGGGTTCACCCCTCCACTTT. Translated, it gives CASSPWTRGSPLHF. Supplemented by reference TRBV5-6 and TRBJ1-6, the full variable domain reads DAGVTQSPTHLIKTRGQQVTLRCSPKSGHDTVSWYQQALGQGPQFIFQYYEEEERQRGNFPDRFSGHQFPNYSSELNVNALLLGDSALYLCASSPWTRGSPLHFGNGTRLTVT.

As DNA, the CDR3 is TGTGCCACCAGTGAGCGACTAGCGGGAAGGGAGACCCAGTACTTC. It specifies CATSERLAGRETQYF. The chain carries TRBV24-1 and TRBJ2-5, with TRBD2 matching 11 bases. This CDR3 spans 15 amino acids. Germline V gene sequence: CDR1 KGHDR, CDR2 SFDVKD. V lost 4 bases to trimming and J lost 5 bases; unmatched junction nucleotides: 5.

The chain combines TRBV7-2 with TRBJ1-5; D is undetermined. Germline lookup yields CDR1 SGHTA and CDR2 FQGNSA. The CDR3 covers 14 residues. The ends were cut back, 0 bases at V and 3 bases at J, with 6 bases in the middle. The CDR3 DNA reads as TGTGCCAGCAGCTTAGCAGGAGACAATCAGCCCCAGCATTTT. It yields the protein CASSLAGDNQPQHF.

The V and J genes are TRBV11-3 and TRBJ2-7, with D possibly matching TRBD2 (5 bases). Per the germline V gene, CDR1 is SGHNT and CDR2 is YENEEA. Between the trimmed V and J ends, which lost 2 bases and 7 bases, there was a span of 12 bases. CDR3 length: 13 residues. The CDR3 nucleotides read TGTGCCAGCAGCTTAAACACGGCGGGTGAGCAGTACTTC. Translated: CASSLNTAGEQYF.

The chain joins TRBV5-6 to TRBJ2-3; D is unclear. The CDR3 spans 13 residues. Germline V gives CDR1 SGHDT, CDR2 YYEEEE. V lost 3 bases and J lost 4, with 9 bases in between. CDR3 DNA: TGTGCCAGCAGCTCCGCCGGGTCAGATACGCAGTATTTT. It codes for CASSSAGSDTQYF.

The count of this clone is one. V usage is TRBV12-5 and J usage is TRBJ2-6, with a tentative D call TRBD2 (5 bases). Germline V gene data show CDR1 as LGHNT and CDR2 as FRNRAP. The CDR3 loop spans 14 amino acids. Trimming took off 7 bases at V and 0 bases at J, with 7 bases between the two ends. CDR3 in DNA: TGTGCTAGTGCCGCGGGCTCTGGGGCCAACGTCCTGACTTTC. It codes for CASAAGSGANVLTF.